This record covers a single TCR beta chain. Its cognate antigen is unknown. Barcoded TCR alpha and TCR beta cDNA libraries with UMIs came from 5'RACE using constant-segment primers. MiXCR was run by TCRdb on the 5' RACE reads, yielding one entry per CDR3 protein. The table records about 350,000 distinct CDR3 sequences, approximately 13% of them present only once. This record belongs to a study of T-cell memory formation after mild COVID-19. Broader study findings: The authors did not confirm SARS-CoV-2 specificity of second-wave clones peaking day 37.

CDR3 size: 18 residues. Germline values: CDR1 LGHNA, CDR2 YNFKEQ. The junction had 11 bases not matched to a gene; V was cut back by 6 bases and J by 5 bases. The material sequenced was PBMCs or a T cell subset sorted from them (not recorded which). The receptor comes from a man aged 18-30 years who had mild COVID-19 (a few samples of this study predate the infection). Cell type and time point are not known. The chain links TRBV4-2 to TRBJ2-3; TRBD2 aligns across 16 bases. CDR3 coding DNA: TGTGCCAGCAGTTCCGGCGGGACTAGCGGGGGGGAGGGAGATACGCAGTATTTT. Protein product: CASSSGGTSGGEGDTQYF.